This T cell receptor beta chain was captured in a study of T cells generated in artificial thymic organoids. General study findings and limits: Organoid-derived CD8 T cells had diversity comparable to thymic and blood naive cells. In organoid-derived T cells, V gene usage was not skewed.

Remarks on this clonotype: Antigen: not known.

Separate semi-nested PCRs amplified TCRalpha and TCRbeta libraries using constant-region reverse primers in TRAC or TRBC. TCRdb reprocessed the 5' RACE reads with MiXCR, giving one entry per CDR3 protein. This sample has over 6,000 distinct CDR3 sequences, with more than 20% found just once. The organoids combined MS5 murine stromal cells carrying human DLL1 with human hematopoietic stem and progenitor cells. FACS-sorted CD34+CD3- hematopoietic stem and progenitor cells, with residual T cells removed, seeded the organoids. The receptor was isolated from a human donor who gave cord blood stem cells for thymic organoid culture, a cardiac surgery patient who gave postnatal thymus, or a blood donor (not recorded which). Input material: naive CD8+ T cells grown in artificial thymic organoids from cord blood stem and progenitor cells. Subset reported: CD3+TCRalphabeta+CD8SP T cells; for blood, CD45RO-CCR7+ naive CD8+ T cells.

The CDR3 protein is CASSLKKDQFSGNTIYF. The CDR3 coding sequence is TGTGCCAGCAGCTTGAAAAAAGATCAGTTCTCTGGAAACACCATATATTTT. The chain has TRBV7-9 and TRBJ1-3; D call uncertain. This CDR3 is 17 amino acids long. V was pared by 3 bases and J by 0 bases, with 15 bases between. In germline, CDR1 is SEHNR, CDR2 FQNEAQ (reference sequence). Full variable domain (missing parts from reference TRBV7-9 and TRBJ1-3): DTGVSQNPRHKITKRGQNVTFRCDPISEHNRLYWYRQTLGQGPEFLTYFQNEAQLEKSRLLSDRFSAERPKGSFSTLEIQRTEQGDSAMYLCASSLKKDQFSGNTIYFGEGSWLTVV.